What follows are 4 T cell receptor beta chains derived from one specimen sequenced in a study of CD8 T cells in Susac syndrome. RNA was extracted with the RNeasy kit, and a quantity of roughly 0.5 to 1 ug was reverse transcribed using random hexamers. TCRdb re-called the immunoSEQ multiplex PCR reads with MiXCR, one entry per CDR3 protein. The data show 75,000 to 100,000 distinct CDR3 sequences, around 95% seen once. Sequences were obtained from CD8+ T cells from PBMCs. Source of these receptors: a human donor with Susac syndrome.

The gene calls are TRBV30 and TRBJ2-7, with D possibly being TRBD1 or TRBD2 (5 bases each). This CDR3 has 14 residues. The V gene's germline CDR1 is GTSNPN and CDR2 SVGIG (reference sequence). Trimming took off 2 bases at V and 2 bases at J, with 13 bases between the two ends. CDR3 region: CAWSRGAAPYEQYF. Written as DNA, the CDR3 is TGTGCCTGGAGTAGGGGAGCGGCCCCCTACGAGCAGTACTTC. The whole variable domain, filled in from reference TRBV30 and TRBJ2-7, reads SQTIHQWPATLVQPVGSPLSLECTVEGTSNPNLYWYRQAAGRGLQLLFYSVGIGQISSEVPQNLSASRPQDRQFILSSKKLLLSDSGFYLCAWSRGAAPYEQYFGPGTRLTVT.

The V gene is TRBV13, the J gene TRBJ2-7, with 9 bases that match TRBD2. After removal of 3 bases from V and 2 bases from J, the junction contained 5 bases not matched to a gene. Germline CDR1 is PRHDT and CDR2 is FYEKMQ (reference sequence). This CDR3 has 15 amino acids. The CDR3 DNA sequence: TGTGCCAGCAGCTTTTTTTCTAGCGGGGCCTACGAGCAGTACTTC. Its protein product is CASSFFSSGAYEQYF.

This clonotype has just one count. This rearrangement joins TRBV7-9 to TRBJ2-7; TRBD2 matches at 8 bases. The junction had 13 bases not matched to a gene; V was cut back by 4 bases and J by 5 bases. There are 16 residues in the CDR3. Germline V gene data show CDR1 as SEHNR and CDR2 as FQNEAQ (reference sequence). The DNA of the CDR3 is TGTGCCAGCAGCTGGGGCTTCCGGGAGGGCCTGGACGAGCAGTACTTC. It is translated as CASSWGFREGLDEQYF.

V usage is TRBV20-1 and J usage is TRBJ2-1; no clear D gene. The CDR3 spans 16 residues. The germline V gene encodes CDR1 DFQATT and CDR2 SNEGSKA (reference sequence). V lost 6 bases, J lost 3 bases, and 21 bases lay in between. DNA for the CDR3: TGCAGTGCCAACATTCCCCTGGGCGGAGACTACAATGAGCAGTTCTTC. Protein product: CSANIPLGGDYNEQFF.